This TCR beta chain was found in a study of cytomegalovirus exposure and HLA in healthy donors. The study ran its PCR with 60 Vbeta and 13 Jbeta primers. Assay: immunoSEQ multiplex PCR; the TCRdb copy retains only in-frame clones and omits some. The sample contains about 160,000 clones, 75% to 85% of which appear only once. Trimming cost V 5 bases and J 8 bases, with 15 bases left between them. The V gene's germline CDR1 is LNHDA and CDR2 SQIVND (reference sequence). The CDR3 contains 13 residues. With respect to this clone: Its antigen is unidentified.

Findings and limits, study-wide: Clonal expansion, a later analysis showed, was greater in HLA-associated TCR beta chains than in equally common others.

Material for sequencing was PBMCs. The TCR sequence derives from a woman aged 45-65 years in good health and CMV-seronegative. The chain links TRBV19 to TRBJ1-2; D may be TRBD1 (6 bases). For the CDR3, the DNA is TGTGCCAGTAGTTCTTCAGGGGTTGAGGGCTACACCTTC. It encodes CASSSSGVEGYTF.